This entry lists 30 T cell receptor beta chains sequenced from one sample in a study of T cell responses to AZD1222 COVID-19 vaccine. Measured with immunoSEQ multiplex PCR; TCRdb has only the in-frame clones, and not every one. There are some 110,000 clones in the sample; 88% occur only once, and roughly 4% lies in the top ten. The sequences come from peripheral blood, collected 28 days after the second AZD1222 dose. Receptors were obtained from an adult who received the AZD1222 COVID-19 vaccine.

The rearrangement joins TRBV27 to TRBJ1-6, with a tentative D call TRBD1 (6 bases). Germline assignment: CDR1 MNHEY and CDR2 SMNVEV (reference sequence). Trimming took off 5 bases at V and 7 bases at J, with 15 bases between the two ends. The CDR3 totals 15 residues. The CDR3 DNA is TGTGCCAGCAGTGCCAGACAGGCCGCCAATTCACCCCTCCACTTT. This translates into CASSARQAANSPLHF.

V and J are TRBV7-9 and TRBJ1-1; D unclear. The germline CDR1 and CDR2 sequences are SEHNR and FQNEAQ (reference sequence). CDR3 length: 13 amino acids. Trimming took off 6 bases at V and 4 bases at J, with 12 bases between the two ends. CDR3 in amino acids: CASSTGKATEAFF. The CDR3 nucleotides are TGTGCCAGCAGTACCGGCAAGGCCACTGAAGCTTTCTTT.

The chain is built from TRBV29-1 and TRBJ2-7, with TRBD1 matching 7 bases. Unmatched junction bases numbered 16, after V lost 7 bases and J lost 4 bases. This CDR3 region has 15 residues. CDR1 SQVTM and CDR2 ANQGSEA come from the germline V gene. Written as DNA, the CDR3 is TGCAGCGCCGAGTCAGGGGGTCGTTCCCCGTACGAGCAGTACTTC. Amino acids: CSAESGGRSPYEQYF.

The chain employs TRBV28 and TRBJ2-5; D possibly corresponds to TRBD1 (6 bases). The CDR3 contains 14 residues. V lost 8 bases and J lost 3, with 16 bases in between. Germline CDR1 and CDR2: MDHEN and SYDVKM. CDR3 in DNA: TGTGCCAGCGGAATCAGGGGTCGGAAAGAGACCCAGTACTTC. It specifies CASGIRGRKETQYF.

The chain employs TRBV7-9 and TRBJ1-1; D not certain. The CDR3 length is 13 residues. The ends were cut back, 7 bases at V and 7 bases at J, with 16 bases in the middle. The germline V gene has CDR1 SEHNR and CDR2 FQNEAQ (reference sequence). This chain's CDR3 is CASNVLVGLEAFF. CDR3 nucleotides: TGTGCCAGCAACGTACTTGTAGGCCTTGAAGCTTTCTTT.

The table lists this clone with a count of one. V usage is TRBV12-3 or TRBV12-4 and J usage is TRBJ1-1; D uncertain. The CDR3 is made up of 12 amino acids. The V end was cut by 6 bases, the J end by 5 bases, with 10 bases between. The CDR3 DNA reads as TGTGCCAGCAGCGCAGTTCGTACTGAAGCTTTCTTT. It encodes CASSAVRTEAFF.

The rearrangement joins TRBV9 to TRBJ2-3; 12 positions agree with TRBD2. The ends lost 0 bases at V and 5 bases at J; junction bases unmatched: 10. Germline CDR1 is SGDLS and CDR2 is YYNGEE. The CDR3 sequence is 18 residues long. CDR3 region: CASSVGGPSGGAQDTQYF. The CDR3 coding sequence is TGTGCCAGCAGCGTAGGGGGACCTAGCGGGGGGGCCCAAGATACGCAGTATTTT. The entire variable domain, with the rest obtained from reference TRBV9 and TRBJ2-3, is as follows: DSGVTQTPKHLITATGQRVTLRCSPRSGDLSVYWYQQSLDQGLQFLIQYYNGEERAKGNILERFSAQQFPDLHSELNLSSLELGDSALYFCASSVGGPSGGAQDTQYFGPGTRLTVL.

The chain joins TRBV19 to TRBJ1-2; 8 bases match TRBD1. Germline V gene sequence: CDR1 LNHDA, CDR2 SQIVND (reference sequence). This CDR3 contains 13 residues. The J segment lost 8 bases and the V segment lost 3 bases, leaving 5 bases of the junction unmatched. The CDR3 DNA reads as TGTGCCAGTAGTATTGGACAGGGAGGCGGCTACACCTTC. Translation gives CASSIGQGGGYTF.

This chain uses TRBV6-2 or TRBV6-3 with TRBJ2-7, with TRBD2 matching over 8 bases. The CDR3 totals 12 residues. With V trimmed by 4 bases and J by 6 bases, 2 bases remained unmatched. CDR1 and CDR2 from the germline V gene are MNHEY and SVGEGT. This chain's CDR3 is CASSSSGPEQYF. The DNA for the CDR3 is TGTGCCAGCAGTTCTAGCGGGCCCGAGCAGTACTTC.

This clone was seen just once. The gene calls are TRBV3-1 (or the pseudogene TRBV3-2) and TRBJ2-3; 10 bases fit TRBD2. Germline CDR1 and CDR2: LGHDT and YNNKEL (reference sequence). J lost 3 bases, V lost 3 bases, and 12 bases had no gene match. The CDR3 spans 18 residues. In DNA, the CDR3 is TGTGCCAGCAGCCAGCGCAGGACTAGCGGTGGGGGGACAGATACGCAGTATTTT. It specifies CASSQRRTSGGGTDTQYF.

This clone was seen once. The V gene is TRBV27, the J gene TRBJ1-2; D unclear. The V gene's germline CDR1 is MNHEY and CDR2 SMNVEV (reference sequence). V was shortened by 2 bases and J by 4 bases, with 8 bases between the two germline ends. This CDR3 is 13 amino acids long. The CDR3 region is CASSLGSVYGYTF. The DNA of the CDR3 is TGTGCCAGCAGTTTAGGGTCAGTCTATGGCTACACCTTC.

Only a few counts were recorded for this clone. CDR3 sequence reads: CASSLEGTGGVDSPLHF. The CDR3 DNA follows: TGCGCCAGCAGCTTGGAGGGGACAGGGGGTGTGGATTCACCCCTCCACTTT. This chain joins TRBV5-1 and TRBJ1-6; 11 nucleotides agree with TRBD1. V was clipped by 0 bases and J by 8 bases; unmatched bases: 7. Germline assignment: CDR1 SGHRS and CDR2 YFSETQ. CDR3 length: 17 amino acids.

Regarding this clone: One junction end disagrees with the germline gene, perhaps due to a read error. The chain's CDR3 is CASSIGLGTGGASF. CDR3 DNA sequence: TGTGCCAGTAGTATAGGGCTCGGGACAGGGGGCGCTTCGTTC. The chain is built from TRBV19 and TRBJ2-7, with 12 bases fitting TRBD1. Germline-derived CDR1 and CDR2 are LNHDA and SQIVND (reference sequence). The CDR3 has 14 amino acids. The entire variable domain, with the rest obtained from reference TRBV19 and TRBJ2-7, is as follows: DGGITQSPKYLFRKEGQNVTLSCEQNLNHDAMYWYRQDPGQGLRLIYYSQIVNDFQKGDIAEGYSVSREKKESFPLTVTSAQKNPTAFYLCASSIGLGTGGASFGPGTRLTVT.

This chain links TRBV15 with TRBJ1-1, with D maybe TRBD1 (5 bases). Germline CDR1 is LNHNV and CDR2 is YYDKDF (reference sequence). Trimming shortened V by 1 base and J by 7 bases, and 7 bases separated the two germline ends. This CDR3 is built from 12 residues. The CDR3 DNA is TGTGCCACCAGCAGAGCCGGGGGTGAAGCTTTCTTT. Residues: CATSRAGGEAFF.

The chain joins TRBV19 to TRBJ1-5; TRBD1 agrees at 8 bases. This CDR3 has 16 amino acids. Germline V gene data show CDR1 as LNHDA and CDR2 as SQIVND (reference sequence). V was clipped by 2 bases and J by 1 base; unmatched bases: 4. CDR3 DNA: TGTGCCAGTAGTATATTCAGGGGGCGAAGCAATCAGCCCCAGCATTTT. It is translated as CASSIFRGRSNQPQHF.

The V and J genes are TRBV19 and TRBJ1-1, with 11 bases that match TRBD1. Germline V lookup: CDR1 LNHDA, CDR2 SQIVND (reference sequence). Trimming removed 4 bases from V and 4 bases from J; junction bases left unmatched: 8. CDR3 length equals 16 residues. The CDR3 here is CASSRNFGTGGTEAFF. The CDR3 coding sequence is TGTGCCAGTAGTAGAAATTTTGGGACAGGGGGCACTGAAGCTTTCTTT. The full variable domain, rest sourced from reference TRBV19 and TRBJ1-1, is DGGITQSPKYLFRKEGQNVTLSCEQNLNHDAMYWYRQDPGQGLRLIYYSQIVNDFQKGDIAEGYSVSREKKESFPLTVTSAQKNPTAFYLCASSRNFGTGGTEAFFGQGTRLTVV.

In this sample, this clone turned up once. This chain uses TRBV29-1 with TRBJ1-2; no reliable D call. Per the germline V gene, CDR1 is SQVTM and CDR2 is ANQGSEA. V lost 6 bases to trimming and J lost 7 bases, with 12 bases between them. The CDR3 runs to 11 residues. The CDR3 region has the DNA TGCAGCGTCCCTCTCGGACGTGGCTACACCTTC. It specifies CSVPLGRGYTF.

The chain combines TRBV5-4 with TRBJ1-2, with 7 bases that match TRBD1. V trimming: 4 bases; J trimming: 5 bases; junction bases outside the gene matches: 14. The CDR3 has 16 amino acids. Per germline, CDR1 SGHNT and CDR2 YYREEE (reference sequence). The chain's CDR3 is CASSQGTAQNIYGYTF. The CDR3 DNA reads TGTGCCAGCAGCCAGGGGACAGCTCAAAATATTTATGGCTACACCTTC.

The chain couples TRBV27 to TRBJ2-7; 14 positions agree with TRBD2. This CDR3 region has 17 residues. Germline lookup yields CDR1 MNHEY and CDR2 SMNVEV (reference sequence). J lost 4 bases, V lost 6 bases, and 11 bases had no gene match. CDR3 residues: CASSPGLAGGVWYEQYF. Written as DNA, the CDR3 is TGTGCCAGCAGCCCCGGACTAGCGGGAGGCGTTTGGTACGAGCAGTACTTC.

This chain uses TRBV7-9 with TRBJ2-7, with D hard to call. The CDR3 runs to 13 residues. Trimming stripped 3 bases from V and 5 bases from J, with 11 bases between. The V gene's germline CDR1 is SEHNR and CDR2 FQNEAQ (reference sequence). The CDR3 DNA reads as TGTGCCAGCAGCTTCGGACGGCAGCACGAGCAGTACTTC. Translated: CASSFGRQHEQYF.

V gene TRBV7-6 combines with J gene TRBJ1-1; D uncertain. Per the germline V gene, CDR1 is SGHVS and CDR2 is FNYEAQ. Trimming removed 0 bases from V and 5 bases from J, with 7 bases in between. This CDR3 comprises 13 residues. CDR3 in amino acids: CASSLAKRTEAFF. DNA for the CDR3: TGTGCCAGCAGCTTAGCGAAGCGGACTGAAGCTTTCTTT.

On this clone: Distinct nucleotide sequences in the sample also encode this CDR3. The chain recombines TRBV7-2 with TRBJ1-5; D call uncertain. CDR3 length equals 13 residues. The V gene lost 1 base and the J gene lost 3 bases, with 4 bases spanning the gap. Germline V gene sequence: CDR1 SGHTA, CDR2 FQGNSA. The DNA of the CDR3 is TGTGCCAGCAGCTTAGAATCCAATCAGCCCCAGCATTTT. Residues: CASSLESNQPQHF.

The chain links TRBV19 to TRBJ2-5; D could derive from TRBD1 or TRBD2 (6 bases each). V lost 6 bases and J 0 bases, leaving 17 bases between the germline ends. Per germline, CDR1 LNHDA and CDR2 SQIVND (reference sequence). The CDR3 extends over 16 amino acids. The CDR3 DNA is TGTGCCAGTAGGGGACTTGGCAGGGGTAACCAAGAGACCCAGTACTTC. It codes for CASRGLGRGNQETQYF.

This rearrangement joins TRBV11-3 to TRBJ2-6, with D perhaps TRBD1 (5 bases). Per the germline V gene, CDR1 is SGHNT and CDR2 is YENEEA. CDR3 size: 15 residues. V was pared by 5 bases and J by 4 bases, with 12 bases between. CDR3 DNA: TGTGCCAGCAGCCTAGGGGATCCCGGGGCCAACGTCCTGACTTTC. Encoded protein: CASSLGDPGANVLTF.

This rearrangement joins TRBV6-5 to TRBJ1-2; no clear D gene. V was trimmed by 8 bases and J by 7 bases, leaving 17 bases between them. The germline CDR1 and CDR2 sequences are MNHEY and SVGAGI. The CDR3 consists of 13 residues. CDR3 residues: CASAPGSAPGYTF. The CDR3 coding sequence is TGTGCCAGCGCCCCAGGCAGTGCCCCTGGCTACACCTTC.

This chain uses TRBV10-3 with TRBJ2-7; TRBD1 is a possible D gene (6 bases). V was pared by 5 bases and J by 3 bases, with 8 bases between. Germline lookup yields CDR1 ENHRY and CDR2 SYGVKD. CDR3 length: 12 amino acids. The chain's CDR3 is CAISRGNYEQYF. CDR3 DNA sequence: TGTGCCATCAGTAGGGGGAACTACGAGCAGTACTTC.

This clone has just a few counts. The genes are TRBV20-1 and TRBJ2-7; D is ambiguous. The CDR3 loop spans 11 amino acids. Germline lookup yields CDR1 DFQATT and CDR2 SNEGSKA (reference sequence). V shed 5 bases and J shed 1 base, with 6 bases lying between them. The CDR3 DNA sequence: TGCAGTGCTGGGCCGTCCTACGAGCAGTACTTC. Amino acids: CSAGPSYEQYF.

The CDR3 coding sequence is TGCGCCAGCAGCGTTCAGGGAAATAATGAAAAACTGTTTTTT. Its protein product is CASSVQGNNEKLFF. The chain joins TRBV5-1 to TRBJ1-4; D possibly corresponds to TRBD1 (5 bases). The V and J ends lost 4 bases and 4 bases respectively, with 11 bases between them. Germline CDR1 is SGHRS and CDR2 is YFSETQ. The CDR3 is 14 residues long.

The rearrangement joins TRBV24-1 to TRBJ2-3; 16 nucleotides agree with TRBD2. Trimming took 7 bases from V and 4 from J; bases not matched to a gene: 16. This CDR3 region has 20 residues. Germline V gene lookup returns CDR1 KGHDR and CDR2 SFDVKD. The CDR3 DNA follows: TGTGCCACCAGCCCCACCCCGGGACTAGCGGGAGGGAGAGGGGCAGATACGCAGTATTTT. It codes for CATSPTPGLAGGRGADTQYF.

V gene TRBV15 combines with J gene TRBJ1-1; D not certain. The germline gives CDR1 LNHNV, CDR2 YYDKDF (reference sequence). The V end was cut by 5 bases, the J end by 1 base, with 2 bases between. The CDR3 loop spans 11 amino acids. The CDR3 reads CATSRNTEAFF. CDR3 sequence (DNA): TGTGCCACCAGCCGGAACACTGAAGCTTTCTTT.